The source of this TCR beta chain is a study of cytomegalovirus exposure and HLA in healthy donors. Points from the study as a whole: In an earlier analysis, most TCR beta V segments were productive about 90% or about 30% of the time.

This CDR3 is 18 amino acids long. Germline V gene data show CDR1 as SGHNT and CDR2 as YYREEE (reference sequence). V dropped 3 bases and J dropped 6; count of bases not matched to a gene: 12. Vbeta (60) and Jbeta (13) primers were used in the PCR. Repertoires were generated with immunoSEQ multiplex PCR, while TCRdb's copy carries only in-frame clones and drops some. This sample has more than 150,000 clones, with over 70% found just once. In the case of this clone: The antigen remains unidentified.

Material for sequencing was PBMCs. This receptor was taken from a woman aged 45-65 years in good health and CMV-seropositive. The rearrangement joins TRBV5-4 to TRBJ2-1, with TRBD2 matching 13 bases. The CDR3 DNA reads as TGTGCCAGCAGCTCCTTAAAGACTAGCGGGAGGTTTGCCAATGAGCAGTTCTTC. It specifies CASSSLKTSGRFANEQFF. Supplemented by reference TRBV5-4 and TRBJ2-1, the full variable domain reads ETGVTQSPTHLIKTRGQQVTLRCSSQSGHNTVSWYQQALGQGPQFIFQYYREEENGRGNFPPRFSGLQFPNYSSELNVNALELDDSALYLCASSSLKTSGRFANEQFFGPGTRLTVL.